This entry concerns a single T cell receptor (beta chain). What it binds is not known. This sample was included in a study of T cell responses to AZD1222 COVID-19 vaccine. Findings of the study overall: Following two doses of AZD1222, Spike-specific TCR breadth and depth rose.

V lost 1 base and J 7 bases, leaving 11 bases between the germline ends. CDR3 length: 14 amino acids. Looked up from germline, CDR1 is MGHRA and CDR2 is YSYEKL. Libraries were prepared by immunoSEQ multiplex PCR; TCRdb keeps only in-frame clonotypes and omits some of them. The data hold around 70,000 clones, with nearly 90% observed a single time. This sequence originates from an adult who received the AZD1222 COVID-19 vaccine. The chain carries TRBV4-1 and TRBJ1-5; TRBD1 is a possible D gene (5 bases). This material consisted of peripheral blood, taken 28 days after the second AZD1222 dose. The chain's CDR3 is CASSQAGRGQPQHF. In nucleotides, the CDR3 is TGCGCCAGCAGCCAAGCAGGGCGCGGGCAGCCCCAGCATTTT.